These T cell receptor beta chains were read from a single sample in a study of T cells in Graves' hyperthyroidism and ophthalmopathy. TCRdb fed the multiplex PCR reads into MiXCR, producing one record per CDR3 protein. The sample holds about 740,000 distinct CDR3 sequences, 11% to 15% seen once. The sequenced material came from blood. The origin of the receptors is a young woman with Graves' hyperthyroidism. Each CDR3 is given with its conserved first and last residue. A D gene is named only where the DNA matches it firmly. Expanded clones get a size class; other rows say once, few or many, or leave the size out.

j_call: TRBJ2-3; v_call: TRBV7-3; d_call: TRBD1; clone_size: few; cdr3_aa: CASSRDRGADTQYF; cdr3_nt: TGTGCCAGCAGTCGGGACAGGGGTGCAGATACGCAGTATTTT
j_call: TRBJ2-2; v_call: TRBV11-2; d_call: TRBD2; clone_size: many; cdr3_aa: CASSSGLGRTGELFF; cdr3_nt: TGTGCCAGCAGCTCCGGACTAGGACGCACCGGGGAGCTGTTTTTT
j_call: TRBJ1-6; v_call: TRBV7-9; d_call: NA; clone_size: NA; cdr3_aa: CASSLGVGNSPLHF; cdr3_nt: TGTGCCAGCAGCTTAGGGGTCGGGAATTCACCCCTCCACTTT
j_call: TRBJ2-7; v_call: TRBV7-2; d_call: TRBD2; clone_size: many; cdr3_aa: CASSPGGLGSYEQYF; cdr3_nt: TGTGCCAGCAGCCCCGGAGGACTAGGGAGCTACGAGCAGTACTTC
j_call: TRBJ2-1; v_call: TRBV20-1; d_call: NA; clone_size: few; cdr3_aa: CSARDLSRRDNEQFF; cdr3_nt: TGCAGTGCTAGAGATCTGAGCAGGAGAGACAATGAGCAGTTCTTC
j_call: TRBJ2-6; v_call: TRBV19; d_call: NA; clone_size: NA; cdr3_aa: CASSIDPHGFGANVLTF; cdr3_nt: TGTGCCAGTAGTATAGATCCCCACGGATTTGGGGCCAACGTCCTGACTTTC
j_call: TRBJ2-5; v_call: TRBV12-3/TRBV12-4; d_call: NA; clone_size: few; cdr3_aa: CASTPSVSGQETQYF; cdr3_nt: TGTGCCAGCACCCCCTCGGTTAGCGGCCAAGAGACCCAGTACTTC
j_call: TRBJ2-7; v_call: TRBV7-8; d_call: TRBD1; clone_size: many; cdr3_aa: CASSLPLRTGSKEQYF; cdr3_nt: TGTGCCAGCAGCTTACCCCTCCGGACAGGGTCTAAAGAGCAGTACTTC
j_call: TRBJ1-4; v_call: TRBV19; d_call: NA; clone_size: NA; cdr3_aa: CASSIDLDSTTNEKLFF; cdr3_nt: TGTGCCAGTAGTATAGACCTGGACAGCACAACTAATGAAAAACTGTTTTTT
j_call: TRBJ2-3; v_call: TRBV19; d_call: TRBD2; clone_size: few; cdr3_aa: CASQLAGGPGGTDTQYF; cdr3_nt: TGTGCCAGTCAACTAGCGGGAGGGCCCGGCGGGACAGATACGCAGTATTTT
j_call: TRBJ2-5; v_call: TRBV6-2/TRBV6-3; d_call: NA; clone_size: many; cdr3_aa: CASSYSIAGARETQYF; cdr3_nt: TGTGCCAGCAGTTACTCGATAGCTGGAGCCCGGGAGACCCAGTACTTC
j_call: TRBJ1-2; v_call: TRBV2; d_call: TRBD1; clone_size: few; cdr3_aa: CASESGQGFGYTF; cdr3_nt: TGTGCCAGCGAATCCGGACAGGGCTTCGGCTACACCTTC
j_call: TRBJ2-1; v_call: TRBV12-3/TRBV12-4; d_call: NA; clone_size: NA; cdr3_aa: CASSLDSWRGFYNEQFF; cdr3_nt: TGTGCCAGCAGTTTAGATAGCTGGAGGGGTTTCTACAATGAGCAGTTCTTC
j_call: TRBJ2-1; v_call: TRBV28; d_call: TRBD2; clone_size: NA; cdr3_aa: CASSSGSGSVGNEQFF; cdr3_nt: TGTGCCAGCAGTTCCGGTAGCGGGAGCGTGGGTAATGAGCAGTTCTTC
j_call: TRBJ1-2; v_call: TRBV6-2/TRBV6-3; d_call: TRBD1; clone_size: few; cdr3_aa: CASSYRLQGALDGYTF; cdr3_nt: TGTGCCAGCAGTTACCGATTACAGGGGGCGCTGGATGGCTACACCTTC
j_call: TRBJ2-1; v_call: TRBV20-1; d_call: NA; clone_size: many; cdr3_aa: CSAGWGLNEQFF; cdr3_nt: TGCAGTGCGGGTTGGGGGTTAAATGAGCAGTTCTTC
j_call: TRBJ1-5; v_call: TRBV12-3/TRBV12-4; d_call: NA; clone_size: NA; cdr3_aa: CASRADSIQPQHF; cdr3_nt: TGTGCCAGCAGAGCGGACAGTATACAGCCCCAGCATTTT
j_call: TRBJ2-7; v_call: TRBV18; d_call: TRBD2; clone_size: NA; cdr3_aa: CASSPEAGRAEQYF; cdr3_nt: TGTGCCAGCTCACCAGAAGCGGGAAGGGCTGAGCAGTACTTC
j_call: TRBJ2-5; v_call: TRBV7-9; d_call: NA; clone_size: NA; cdr3_aa: CASSLRFSENQETQYF; cdr3_nt: TGTGCCAGCAGCTTAAGATTTTCAGAGAACCAAGAGACCCAGTACTTC
j_call: TRBJ2-7; v_call: TRBV7-2; d_call: NA; clone_size: many; cdr3_aa: CASSPAGTRTYEQYF; cdr3_nt: TGTGCCAGCAGCCCCGCCGGGACCAGAACCTACGAGCAGTACTTC
j_call: TRBJ1-1; v_call: TRBV27; d_call: NA; clone_size: many; cdr3_aa: CASSSVFGQPGIEAFF; cdr3_nt: TGTGCCAGCAGTTCGGTCTTTGGACAGCCCGGAATAGAAGCTTTCTTT
j_call: TRBJ2-4; v_call: TRBV28; d_call: TRBD1; clone_size: many; cdr3_aa: CASSHDRGGKNIQYF; cdr3_nt: TGTGCCAGCAGCCATGACAGGGGAGGCAAAAACATTCAGTACTTC
j_call: TRBJ2-1; v_call: TRBV19; d_call: TRBD1; clone_size: few; cdr3_aa: CASTDRGFLNEQFF; cdr3_nt: TGTGCCAGTACCGACAGGGGCTTTCTAAATGAGCAGTTCTTC
j_call: TRBJ2-1; v_call: TRBV7-6; d_call: NA; clone_size: NA; cdr3_aa: CASSLGTLYNEQFF; cdr3_nt: TGTGCCAGCAGCTTGGGGACCCTTTACAATGAGCAGTTCTTC
j_call: TRBJ2-4; v_call: TRBV9; d_call: NA; clone_size: NA; cdr3_aa: CASSVDPGLDNIQYF; cdr3_nt: TGTGCCAGCAGCGTAGACCCGGGTCTTGACAACATTCAGTACTTC
j_call: TRBJ2-7; v_call: TRBV11-2; d_call: NA; clone_size: NA; cdr3_aa: CASSPGTYSYEQYF; cdr3_nt: TGTGCCAGCAGCCCGGGGACCTACTCCTACGAGCAGTACTTC
j_call: TRBJ1-1; v_call: TRBV5-8; d_call: NA; clone_size: NA; cdr3_aa: CASSLFPFKAFF; cdr3_nt: TGTGCCAGCAGCTTGTTTCCGTTTAAAGCTTTCTTT
j_call: TRBJ2-5; v_call: TRBV18; d_call: TRBD2; clone_size: NA; cdr3_aa: CASSPGTSGSLGTQYF; cdr3_nt: TGTGCCAGCTCACCAGGCACTAGCGGGAGCCTCGGGACCCAGTACTTC
j_call: TRBJ2-7; v_call: TRBV12-3/TRBV12-4; d_call: NA; clone_size: few; cdr3_aa: CASRDAGTRPSYEQYF; cdr3_nt: TGTGCCAGCAGGGATGCGGGGACAAGGCCTTCCTACGAGCAGTACTTC
j_call: TRBJ2-5; v_call: TRBV27; d_call: TRBD2; clone_size: many; cdr3_aa: CASSLSGRAAETQYF; cdr3_nt: TGTGCCAGCAGTTTAAGCGGGAGGGCCGCGGAGACCCAGTACTTC
j_call: TRBJ1-5; v_call: TRBV6-2/TRBV6-3; d_call: NA; clone_size: many; cdr3_aa: CASSYSSGDFINQPQHF; cdr3_nt: TGTGCCAGCAGTTACTCGAGTGGGGATTTCATCAATCAGCCCCAGCATTTT
j_call: TRBJ2-1; v_call: TRBV29-1; d_call: TRBD2; clone_size: NA; cdr3_aa: CSVELAGGPVYNEQFF; cdr3_nt: TGCAGCGTTGAATTGGCGGGAGGCCCCGTATACAATGAGCAGTTCTTC
j_call: TRBJ2-1; v_call: TRBV14; d_call: TRBD1; clone_size: NA; cdr3_aa: CASSQEGGATYNEQFF; cdr3_nt: TGTGCCAGCAGCCAAGAAGGGGGCGCAACCTACAATGAGCAGTTCTTC
j_call: TRBJ1-2; v_call: TRBV13; d_call: TRBD1; clone_size: many; cdr3_aa: CASSRRREQGGDYGYTF; cdr3_nt: TGTGCCAGCAGCCGGAGACGTGAACAGGGGGGAGACTATGGCTACACCTTC
j_call: TRBJ2-3; v_call: TRBV7-8; d_call: NA; clone_size: many; cdr3_aa: CASSNVAGYLVTQYF; cdr3_nt: TGTGCCAGCAGCAACGTGGCGGGCTACCTTGTAACGCAGTATTTT
j_call: TRBJ1-5; v_call: TRBV7-9; d_call: NA; clone_size: NA; cdr3_aa: CASSPAAGQPQHF; cdr3_nt: TGTGCCAGCAGCCCCGCGGCGGGTCAGCCCCAGCATTTT
j_call: TRBJ2-7; v_call: TRBV5-6; d_call: NA; clone_size: NA; cdr3_aa: CASSQQATSYEQYF; cdr3_nt: TGTGCCAGCAGCCAACAAGCGACTTCTTACGAGCAGTACTTC
j_call: TRBJ2-7; v_call: TRBV3-1; d_call: NA; clone_size: many; cdr3_aa: CASSQGRGSYEQYF; cdr3_nt: TGTGCCAGCAGCCAAGGACGGGGGTCCTACGAGCAGTACTTC